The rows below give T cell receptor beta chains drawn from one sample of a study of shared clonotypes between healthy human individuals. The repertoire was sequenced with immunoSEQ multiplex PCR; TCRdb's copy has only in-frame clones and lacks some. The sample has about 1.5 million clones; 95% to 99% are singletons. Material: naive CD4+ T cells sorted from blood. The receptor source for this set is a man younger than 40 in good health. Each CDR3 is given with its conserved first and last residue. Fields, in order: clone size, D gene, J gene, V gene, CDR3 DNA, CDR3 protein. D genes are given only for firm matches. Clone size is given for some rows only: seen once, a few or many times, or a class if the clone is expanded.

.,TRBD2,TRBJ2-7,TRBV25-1,TGTGCCAGCGGAATAGCGGGAAGCTACGAGCAGTACTTC,CASGIAGSYEQYF
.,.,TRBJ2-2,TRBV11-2,TGTGCCAGCAGCTTATCGATCGGTCACACCGGGGAGCTGTTTTTT,CASSLSIGHTGELFF
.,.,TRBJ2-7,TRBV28,TGTGCCAGCAGTTTTGGTAGCGGCTACGAGCAGTACTTC,CASSFGSGYEQYF
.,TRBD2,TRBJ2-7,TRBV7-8,TGTGCCAGCACAGATCTAGTAGCGGGATTGTACGAGCAGTACTTC,CASTDLVAGLYEQYF
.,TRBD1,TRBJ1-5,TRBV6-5,TGTGCCAGCAGTTCAAGACAGGGGCATCAGCCCCAGCATTTT,CASSSRQGHQPQHF
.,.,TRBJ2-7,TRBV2,TGTGCCAGCCGGGAGACCAACCGGGAGCAGTACTTC,CASRETNREQYF
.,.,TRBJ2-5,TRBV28,TGTGCCAGCACAGGGAGCCTCCGGGAGACCCAGTACTTC,CASTGSLRETQYF
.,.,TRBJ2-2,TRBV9,TGTGCCAGCAGCGTAGCGCACAGCCAGAACACCGGGGAGCTGTTTTTT,CASSVAHSQNTGELFF
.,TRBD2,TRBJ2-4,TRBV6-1,TGTGCCAGCAGTGAAGCACCGGGACTAGCGGAACCTGTAGCCAAAAACATTCAGTACTTC,CASSEAPGLAEPVAKNIQYF
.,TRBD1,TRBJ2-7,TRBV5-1,TGCGCCAGCAGCGCGACCGGGACAGGTTCCTACGAGCAGTACTTC,CASSATGTGSYEQYF
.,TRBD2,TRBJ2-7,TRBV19,TGTGCCAGTAGTATTGGGCTAGCGGACCCCTACGAGCAGTACTTC,CASSIGLADPYEQYF
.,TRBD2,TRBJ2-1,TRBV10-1,TGCGCCACCTCGAGCGGGGGGGCCTCCTACAATGAGCAGTTCTTC,CATSSGGASYNEQFF
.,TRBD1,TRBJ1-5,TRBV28,TGTGCCAGCAACCGGGACAGGGGTAATCAGCCCCAGCATTTT,CASNRDRGNQPQHF
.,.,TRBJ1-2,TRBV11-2,TGTGCCAGCAGCTTATACAACTATGGCTACACCTTC,CASSLYNYGYTF
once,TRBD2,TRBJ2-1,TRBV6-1,TGTGCCAGCAGTGACAGCGGGGAGGGCCATAAATATGAGCAGTTCTTC,CASSDSGEGHKYEQFF
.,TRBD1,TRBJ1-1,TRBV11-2,TGTGCCAGCAGCCCCTGGACAGGGAACACTGAAGCTTTCTTT,CASSPWTGNTEAFF
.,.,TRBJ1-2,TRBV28,TGTGCCAGCAGTTTAGATCGCTATGGCTACACCTTC,CASSLDRYGYTF
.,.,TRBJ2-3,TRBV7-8,TGTGCCAGCAGCTTAGTCCAGGGGACAGATACGCAGTATTTT,CASSLVQGTDTQYF
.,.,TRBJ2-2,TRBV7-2,TGTGCCAGCAGCCCGAGGTCAGGGAACACCGGGGAGCTGTTTTTT,CASSPRSGNTGELFF
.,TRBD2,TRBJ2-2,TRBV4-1,TGCGCCAGCAGCCAAGATAGACTAGCGGGAGCCGGGGAGCTGTTTTTT,CASSQDRLAGAGELFF
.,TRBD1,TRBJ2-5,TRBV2,TGTGCCAGCAGTGAACAGCCAGGGGGTCAGGAGACCCAGTACTTC,CASSEQPGGQETQYF
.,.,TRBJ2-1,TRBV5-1,TGCGCCAGCAGCTTAGGTGCCGGGACGACGAATGAGCAGTTCTTC,CASSLGAGTTNEQFF
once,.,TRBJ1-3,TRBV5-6,TGTGCCAGCAGCTTGGGCAGGACCAACTCTGGAAACACCATATATTTT,CASSLGRTNSGNTIYF
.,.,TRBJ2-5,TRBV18,TGTGCCAGCTCACCCCGGGGCAAAGAGACCCAGTACTTC,CASSPRGKETQYF
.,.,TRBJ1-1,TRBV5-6,TGTGCCAGCAGCTTTACAGGCAGGTCCCGGAACACTGAAGCTTTCTTT,CASSFTGRSRNTEAFF
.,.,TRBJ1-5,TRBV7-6,TGTGCCAGCAGCCTTACGTATTACGATCAGCCCCAGCATTTT,CASSLTYYDQPQHF